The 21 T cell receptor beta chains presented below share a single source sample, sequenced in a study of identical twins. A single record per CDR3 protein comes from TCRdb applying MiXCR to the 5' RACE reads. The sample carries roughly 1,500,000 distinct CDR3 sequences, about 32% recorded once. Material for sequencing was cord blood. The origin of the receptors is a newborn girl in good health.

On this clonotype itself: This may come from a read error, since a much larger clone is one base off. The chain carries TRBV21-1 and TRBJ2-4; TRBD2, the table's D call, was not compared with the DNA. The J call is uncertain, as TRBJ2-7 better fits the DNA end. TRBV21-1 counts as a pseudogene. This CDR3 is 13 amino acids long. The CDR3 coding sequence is TGTGTCAGCAGCAAGGGGTTGGACTACGAGCAGTACTTC. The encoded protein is CVSSKGLDYEQYF.

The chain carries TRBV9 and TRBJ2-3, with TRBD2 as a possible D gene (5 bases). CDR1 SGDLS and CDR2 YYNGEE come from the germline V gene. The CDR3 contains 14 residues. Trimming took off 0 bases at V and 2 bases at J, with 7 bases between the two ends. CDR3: CASSVVDYTDTQYF. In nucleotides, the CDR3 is TGTGCCAGCAGCGTAGTAGACTACACAGATACGCAGTATTTT. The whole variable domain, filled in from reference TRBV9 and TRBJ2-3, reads DSGVTQTPKHLITATGQRVTLRCSPRSGDLSVYWYQQSLDQGLQFLIQYYNGEERAKGNILERFSAQQFPDLHSELNLSSLELGDSALYFCASSVVDYTDTQYFGPGTRLTVL.

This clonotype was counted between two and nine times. CDR3 sequence: CASSYRFYEVDPYEQYF. The CDR3 coding sequence is TGTGCCAGCAGTTACCGGTTCTACGAGGTTGATCCCTACGAGCAGTACTTC. The chain links TRBV6-6 to TRBJ2-7; D not resolved. The CDR3 loop spans 17 amino acids. With 2 bases removed from V and 2 bases from J, the gap between germline ends came to 19 bases. Germline V lookup: CDR1 MNHNY, CDR2 SVGAGI (reference sequence).

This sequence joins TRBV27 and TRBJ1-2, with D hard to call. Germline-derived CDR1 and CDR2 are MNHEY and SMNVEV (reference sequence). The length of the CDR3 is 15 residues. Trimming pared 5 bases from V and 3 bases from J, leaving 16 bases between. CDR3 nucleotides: TGTGCCAGCAGTCTTTCCCCCCCCGGGGACTATGGCTACACCTTC. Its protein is CASSLSPPGDYGYTF.

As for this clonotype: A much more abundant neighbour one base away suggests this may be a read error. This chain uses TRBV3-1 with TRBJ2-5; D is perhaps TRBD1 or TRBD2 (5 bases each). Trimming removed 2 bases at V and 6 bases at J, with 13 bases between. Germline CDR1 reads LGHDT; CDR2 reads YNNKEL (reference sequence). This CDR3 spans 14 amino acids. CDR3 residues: CASSQMSGQQTQYF. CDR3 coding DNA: TGTGCCAGCAGCCAAATGTCGGGGCAGCAGACCCAGTACTTC.

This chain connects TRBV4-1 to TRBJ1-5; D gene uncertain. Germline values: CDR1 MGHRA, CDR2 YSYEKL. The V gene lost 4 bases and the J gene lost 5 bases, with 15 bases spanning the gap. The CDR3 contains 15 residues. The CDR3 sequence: CASSLTTRGDQPQHF. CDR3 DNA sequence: TGCGCCAGCAGCCTCACGACTCGAGGTGATCAGCCCCAGCATTTT.

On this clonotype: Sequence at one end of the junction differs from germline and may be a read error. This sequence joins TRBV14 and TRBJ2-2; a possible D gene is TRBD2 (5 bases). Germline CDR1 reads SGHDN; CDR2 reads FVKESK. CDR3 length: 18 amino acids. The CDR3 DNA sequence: TGTGCCGGCAGCCAAGATTTGGCGGCCGGGGTCGACACCGGGGAGCTGTTTTTT. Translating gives CAGSQDLAAGVDTGELFF.

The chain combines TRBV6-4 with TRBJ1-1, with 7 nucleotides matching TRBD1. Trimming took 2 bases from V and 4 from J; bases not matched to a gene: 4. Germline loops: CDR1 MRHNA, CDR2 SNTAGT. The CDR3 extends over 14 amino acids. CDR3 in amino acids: CASSDPRDSTEAFF. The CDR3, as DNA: TGTGCCAGCAGTGACCCGAGGGACAGCACTGAAGCTTTCTTT.

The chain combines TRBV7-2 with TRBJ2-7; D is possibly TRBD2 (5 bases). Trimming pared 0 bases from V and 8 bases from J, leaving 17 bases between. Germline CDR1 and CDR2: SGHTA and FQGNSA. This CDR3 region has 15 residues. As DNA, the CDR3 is TGTGCCAGCAGCTTAGCGCCCGGACTTTACTTACAGCAGTACTTC. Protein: CASSLAPGLYLQQYF.

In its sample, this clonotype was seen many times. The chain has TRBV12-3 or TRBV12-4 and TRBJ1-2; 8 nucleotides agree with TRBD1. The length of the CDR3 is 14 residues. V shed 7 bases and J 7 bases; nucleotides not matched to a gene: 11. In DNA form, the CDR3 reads TGTGCCAGCACCCTCGACAGGGGAGTGCGTGGCTACACCTTC. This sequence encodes CASTLDRGVRGYTF.

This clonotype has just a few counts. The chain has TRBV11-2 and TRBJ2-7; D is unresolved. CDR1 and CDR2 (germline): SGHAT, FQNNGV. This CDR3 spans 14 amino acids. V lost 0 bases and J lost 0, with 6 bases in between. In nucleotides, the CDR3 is TGTGCCAGCAGCTTAGATCACAGCTCCTACGAGCAGTACTTC. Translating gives CASSLDHSSYEQYF.

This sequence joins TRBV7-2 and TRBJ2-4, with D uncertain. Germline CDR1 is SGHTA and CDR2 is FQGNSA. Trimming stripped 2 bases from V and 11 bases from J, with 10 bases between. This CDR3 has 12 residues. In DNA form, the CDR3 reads TGTGCCAGCAGCTTAACCTGGCCGTTTCAGTACTTC. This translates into CASSLTWPFQYF.

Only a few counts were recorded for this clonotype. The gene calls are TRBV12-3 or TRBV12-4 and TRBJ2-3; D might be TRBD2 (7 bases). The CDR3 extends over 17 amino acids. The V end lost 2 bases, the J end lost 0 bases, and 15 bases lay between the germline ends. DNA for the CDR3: TGTGCCAGCAGTTTATATCCCCGGGGGGCCAGCACAGATACGCAGTATTTT. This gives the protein CASSLYPRGASTDTQYF.

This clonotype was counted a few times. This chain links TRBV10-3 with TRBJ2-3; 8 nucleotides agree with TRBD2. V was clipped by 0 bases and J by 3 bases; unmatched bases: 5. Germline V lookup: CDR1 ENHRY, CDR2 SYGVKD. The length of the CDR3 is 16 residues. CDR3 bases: TGTGCCATCAGTGAGTCCATCGGCGGGGGGACAGATACGCAGTATTTT. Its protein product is CAISESIGGGTDTQYF.

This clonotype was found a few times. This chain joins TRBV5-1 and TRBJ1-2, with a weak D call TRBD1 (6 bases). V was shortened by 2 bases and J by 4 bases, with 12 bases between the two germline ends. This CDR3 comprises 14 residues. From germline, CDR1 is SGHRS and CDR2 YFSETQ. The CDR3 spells CASSFDRPAYGYTF. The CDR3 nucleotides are TGCGCCAGCAGCTTCGACAGGCCGGCCTATGGCTACACCTTC. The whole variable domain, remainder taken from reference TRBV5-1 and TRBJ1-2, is KAGVTQTPRYLIKTRGQQVTLSCSPISGHRSVSWYQQTPGQGLQFLFEYFSETQRNKGNFPGRFSGRQFSNSRSEMNVSTLELGDSALYLCASSFDRPAYGYTFGSGTRLTVV.

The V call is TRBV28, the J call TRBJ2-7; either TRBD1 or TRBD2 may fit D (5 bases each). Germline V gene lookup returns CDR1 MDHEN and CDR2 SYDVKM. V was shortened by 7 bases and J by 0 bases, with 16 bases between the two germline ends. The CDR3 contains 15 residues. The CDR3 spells CASTALQDFSYEQYF. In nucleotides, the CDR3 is TGTGCCAGCACCGCCCTACAGGACTTCTCCTACGAGCAGTACTTC.

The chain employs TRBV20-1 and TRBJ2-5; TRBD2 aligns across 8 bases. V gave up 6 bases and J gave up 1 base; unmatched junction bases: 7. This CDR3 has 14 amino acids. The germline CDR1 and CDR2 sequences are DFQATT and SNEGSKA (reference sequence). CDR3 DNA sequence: TGCAGTGCCCTTCTCGGGACTAGCCAAGAGACCCAGTACTTC. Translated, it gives CSALLGTSQETQYF.

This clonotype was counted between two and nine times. This CDR3 is CASSLRTGGSDTQYF. DNA for the CDR3: TGTGCCAGCAGTTTGCGGACGGGAGGGTCGGATACGCAGTATTTT. V and J are TRBV12-3 or TRBV12-4 and TRBJ2-3; 8 positions match TRBD2. Trimming at V came to 3 bases and at J to 6 bases, leaving 8 bases not matched to a gene. The CDR3 is 15 amino acids.

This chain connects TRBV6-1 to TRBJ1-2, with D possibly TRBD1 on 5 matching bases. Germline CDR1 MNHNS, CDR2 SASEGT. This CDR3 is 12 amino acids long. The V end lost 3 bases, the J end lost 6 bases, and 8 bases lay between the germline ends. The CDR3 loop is CASSDVGDGYTF. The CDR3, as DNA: TGTGCCAGCAGTGATGTAGGGGATGGCTACACCTTC.

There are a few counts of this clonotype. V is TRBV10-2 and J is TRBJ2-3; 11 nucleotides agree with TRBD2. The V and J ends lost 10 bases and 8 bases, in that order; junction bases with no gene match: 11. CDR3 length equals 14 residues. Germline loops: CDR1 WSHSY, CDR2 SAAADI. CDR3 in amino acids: CATRLAGGPGTQYF. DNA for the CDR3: TGCGCCACCCGTTTAGCGGGGGGGCCTGGTACGCAGTATTTT.

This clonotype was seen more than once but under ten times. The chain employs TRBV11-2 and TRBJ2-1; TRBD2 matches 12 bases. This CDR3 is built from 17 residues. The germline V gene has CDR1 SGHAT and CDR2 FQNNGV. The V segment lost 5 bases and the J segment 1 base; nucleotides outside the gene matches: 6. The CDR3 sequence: CASSPSGLAGSYNEQFF. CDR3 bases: TGTGCCAGCAGCCCGTCAGGACTAGCGGGGTCCTACAATGAGCAGTTCTTC.